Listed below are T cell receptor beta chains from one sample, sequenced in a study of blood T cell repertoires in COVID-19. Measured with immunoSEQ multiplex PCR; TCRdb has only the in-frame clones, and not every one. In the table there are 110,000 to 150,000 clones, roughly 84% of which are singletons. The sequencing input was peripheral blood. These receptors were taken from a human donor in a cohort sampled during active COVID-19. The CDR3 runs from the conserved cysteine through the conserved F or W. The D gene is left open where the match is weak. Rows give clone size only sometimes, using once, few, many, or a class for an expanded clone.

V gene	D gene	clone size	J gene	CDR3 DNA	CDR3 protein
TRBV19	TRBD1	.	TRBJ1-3	TGTGCCAGTAGTCCGGGACAGCATTCTGGAAACACCATATATTTT	CASSPGQHSGNTIYF
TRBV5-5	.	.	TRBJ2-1	TGTGCCAGCAGCCCTGGCCCGATCTACAATGAGCAGTTCTTC	CASSPGPIYNEQFF
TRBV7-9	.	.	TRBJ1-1	TGTGCCAGCAGCTTAACACCGAACACTGAAGCTTTCTTT	CASSLTPNTEAFF
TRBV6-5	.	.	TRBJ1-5	TGTGCCAGCCTCGGGAATCAGCCCCAGCATTTT	CASLGNQPQHF
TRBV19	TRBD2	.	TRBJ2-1	TGTGCCAGTAAACTAGCGGGAGGCAATGAGCAGTTCTTC	CASKLAGGNEQFF
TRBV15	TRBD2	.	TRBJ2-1	TGTGCCACCAGCAGCATAACTAGCGGGCGATACAATGAGCAGTTCTTC	CATSSITSGRYNEQFF
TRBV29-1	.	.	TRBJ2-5	TGCAGCGTCGCGAGTACAGGGAACCAAGAGACCCAGTACTTC	CSVASTGNQETQYF
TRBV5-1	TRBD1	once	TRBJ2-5	TGCGCCAGCAGCGCCCCGGACAGGGTCGGAGAGACCCAGTACTTC	CASSAPDRVGETQYF
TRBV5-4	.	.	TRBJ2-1	TGTGCCAGCAGCTTGGTAGGGGGAGGGCTAAACAATGAGCAGTTCTTC	CASSLVGGGLNNEQFF
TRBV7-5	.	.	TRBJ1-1	TGTGTCAGAAGCAAGGGACAGGGGGCGGTCACTGAAGCTTTCTTT	CVRSKGQGAVTEAFF
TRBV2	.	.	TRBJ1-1	TGTGCCAGCATGAGGGAGTACACTGAAGCTTTCTTT	CASMREYTEAFF
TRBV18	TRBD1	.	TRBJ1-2	TGTGCCAGCTCACCTAGGGCGACAGGGGATTATGGCTACACCTTC	CASSPRATGDYGYTF
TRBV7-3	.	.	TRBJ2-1	TGTGCCAGCAGCCAGGGAGGAGGTGAGCAGTTCTTC	CASSQGGGEQFF
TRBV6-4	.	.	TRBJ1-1	TGTGCCAGCAGTCAGATGGTGAACACTGAAGCTTTCTTT	CASSQMVNTEAFF
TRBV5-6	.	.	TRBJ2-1	TGTGCCAGCAGCTACTCCAATGAGCAGTTCTTC	CASSYSNEQFF
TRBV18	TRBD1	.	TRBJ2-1	TGTGCCAGCTCCCAAAACGGACAGGCGTCCATAACGGTGCAGTTCTTC	CASSQNGQASITVQFF
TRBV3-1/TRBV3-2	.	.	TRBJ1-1	TGTGCCAGCAGCCGCCTCGTCTCGGTTATGAACACTGAAGCTTTCTTT	CASSRLVSVMNTEAFF
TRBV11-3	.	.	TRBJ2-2	TGTGCCAGCAGCTCCAGCGACAGCCAAGGGACCGGGGAGCTGTTTTTT	CASSSSDSQGTGELFF
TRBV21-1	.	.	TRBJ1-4	TGTGCCACCCCACTAATTTGGAGGATGGGTGAAAAACTGTTTTTT	CATPLIWRMGEKLFF
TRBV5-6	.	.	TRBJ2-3	TGTGCCAGCAGCTTGGTCTTTTCAGATACGCAGTATTTT	CASSLVFSDTQYF
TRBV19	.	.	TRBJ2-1	TGTGCCAGTCGCGGCAGGGGTTTCGGTGAGCAGTTCTTC	CASRGRGFGEQFF
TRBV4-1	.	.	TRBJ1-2	TGCGCCAGCAGCCAGCCGCTTCGGGGGAACCTCTATGGCTACACCTTC	CASSQPLRGNLYGYTF
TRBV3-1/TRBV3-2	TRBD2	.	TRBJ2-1	TGTGCCAGCAGCCAAGAACTAGCGGGGGGGCCGAATGAGCAGTTCTTC	CASSQELAGGPNEQFF
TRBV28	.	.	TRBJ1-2	TGTGCCAGCAGTTTTAGGGGGGGATATGGCTACACCTTC	CASSFRGGYGYTF
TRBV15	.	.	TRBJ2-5	TGTGCCACCAGCAGAGATGTCGGGACTTCCCAGTACTTC	CATSRDVGTSQYF
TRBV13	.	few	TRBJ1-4	TGTGCCAGCAGGGAGAGGGGGAAGGGAACTAATGAAAAACTGTTTTTT	CASRERGKGTNEKLFF
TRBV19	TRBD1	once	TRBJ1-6	TGTGCCAGTAGTATAGGGACAGGGTCGGGGAAATCACCCCTCCACTTT	CASSIGTGSGKSPLHF
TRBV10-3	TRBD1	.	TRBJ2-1	TGTGCCATCAGTGATCTACAGGGGGCGGTTGGTGAGCAGTTCTTC	CAISDLQGAVGEQFF
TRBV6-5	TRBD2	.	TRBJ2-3	TGTGCCACAACCTCACTAGCGGGGTTTGCAGATACGCAGTATTTT	CATTSLAGFADTQYF
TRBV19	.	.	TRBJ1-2	TGTGCCAGTAAACTATCGGGGGGGCGATCCGGGAGAGAAGGCTACACCTTC	CASKLSGGRSGREGYTF
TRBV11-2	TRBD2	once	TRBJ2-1	TGTGCCAGCAGCCCTCAGAGCGGGAGGGCCTCCTACAATGAGCAGTTCTTC	CASSPQSGRASYNEQFF
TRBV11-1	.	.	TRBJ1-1	TGTGCCAGCAGCTTAGACAGGACGAACACTGAAGCTTTCTTT	CASSLDRTNTEAFF
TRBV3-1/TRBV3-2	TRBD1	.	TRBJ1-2	TGTGCCAGCAGCCAAGATCAGGCAGGGGGCTATGGCTACACCTTC	CASSQDQAGGYGYTF
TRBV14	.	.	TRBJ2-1	TGTGCCAGCAGCCAAGTCCCCCTCGGGGAGCAGTTCTTC	CASSQVPLGEQFF
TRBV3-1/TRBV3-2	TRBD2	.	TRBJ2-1	TGTGCCAGCAGCCAAAGTGGCGGGAGTCAGGGCGAGCAGTTCTTC	CASSQSGGSQGEQFF
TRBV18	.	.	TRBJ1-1	TGTGCCAGCTCACCTGACAGACCCATGAACACTGAAGCTTTCTTT	CASSPDRPMNTEAFF
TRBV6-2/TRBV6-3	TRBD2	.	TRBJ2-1	TGTGCCAGCAGTACTAGCGGGGGGGCTGAGCAGTTCTTC	CASSTSGGAEQFF
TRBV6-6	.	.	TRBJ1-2	TGTGCCAGCAGTGGACAGTTAAACTATGGCTACACCTTC	CASSGQLNYGYTF
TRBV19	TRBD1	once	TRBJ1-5	TGTGCCAGTAGTATCCGAGACAGGGACAGGCAGCCCCAGCATTTT	CASSIRDRDRQPQHF
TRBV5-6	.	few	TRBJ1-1	TGTGCCAGCAGCTTGGTGTTTTATGACAGGCGAAGAAGGAACACTGAAGCTTTCTTT	CASSLVFYDRRRRNTEAFF
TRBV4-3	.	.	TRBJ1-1	TGCGCCAGCAGCCAAGATGGGCAGGCCGCTTTCTTT	CASSQDGQAAFF
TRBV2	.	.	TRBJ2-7	TGTGCCAGCAGTGTAACGGAAAGGAGGGGCGAGCAGTACTTC	CASSVTERRGEQYF
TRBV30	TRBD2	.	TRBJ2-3	TGTGCCTGGAGTGCTTCTAGCGGAGCAGATACGCAGTATTTT	CAWSASSGADTQYF
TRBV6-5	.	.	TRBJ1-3	TGTGCCAGCAGTTACTCGGTAGGGGAAGGAAACACCATATATTTT	CASSYSVGEGNTIYF
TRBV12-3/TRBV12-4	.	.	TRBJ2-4	TGTGCCAGCAGTTCTCAGGGCATTCAGTACTTC	CASSSQGIQYF
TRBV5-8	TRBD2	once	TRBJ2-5	TGTGCCAGCAGCTCAAGACTAGCGAATTATCGTCGGGAGACCCAGTACTTC	CASSSRLANYRRETQYF
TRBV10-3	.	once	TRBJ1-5	TGTGCCATCAGTCGGTCGCGGAGGGTTGGGAGCAATCAGCCCCAGCATTTT	CAISRSRRVGSNQPQHF
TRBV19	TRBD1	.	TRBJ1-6	TGTGCCAGTAGTAACACAGGGGGCCGGTCACCCCTCCACTTT	CASSNTGGRSPLHF
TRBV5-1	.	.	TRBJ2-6	TGCGCCAGCAGCTTGGGACAGGCTGGGGGGGCCAACGTCCTGACTTTC	CASSLGQAGGANVLTF
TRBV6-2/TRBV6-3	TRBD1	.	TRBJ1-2	TGTGCCAGCAGTCCCGTGGACAGGGGCCCTTTTCCCTATGGCTACACCTTC	CASSPVDRGPFPYGYTF
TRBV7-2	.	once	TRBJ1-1	TGTGCCAGCAGCTTAGCGGGGGAGGGTACTGAAGCTTTCTTT	CASSLAGEGTEAFF
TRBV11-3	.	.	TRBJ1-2	TGTGCCAGCAGCTCCAGGGGCCTAGCTAACTATGGCTACACCTTC	CASSSRGLANYGYTF
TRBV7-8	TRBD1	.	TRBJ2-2	TGTGCCAGCAGCCCGCGGACAGGGGACACCGGGGAGCTGTTTTTT	CASSPRTGDTGELFF
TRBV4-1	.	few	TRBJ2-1	TGCGCCAGCAGCCTCCATAATGAGCAGTTCTTC	CASSLHNEQFF
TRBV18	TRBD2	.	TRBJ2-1	TGTGCCAGCTCACCTACCAGCGGGAGTGTGGATGAGCAGTTCTTC	CASSPTSGSVDEQFF
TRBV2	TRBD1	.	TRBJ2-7	TGTGCCAGCAAGCCGGGACAGGGGGATTACGAGCAGTACTTC	CASKPGQGDYEQYF
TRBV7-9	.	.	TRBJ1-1	TGTGCCAGCAGCTTGTACTCGGGGAACACTGAAGCTTTCTTT	CASSLYSGNTEAFF
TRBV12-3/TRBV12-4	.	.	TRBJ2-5	TGTGCCAGCAGTTTAAGGCGAGGAGAGACCCAGTACTTC	CASSLRRGETQYF
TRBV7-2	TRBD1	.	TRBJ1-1	TGTGCCAGCAGCCCTCGGACAGGAGCTGAAGCTTTCTTT	CASSPRTGAEAFF